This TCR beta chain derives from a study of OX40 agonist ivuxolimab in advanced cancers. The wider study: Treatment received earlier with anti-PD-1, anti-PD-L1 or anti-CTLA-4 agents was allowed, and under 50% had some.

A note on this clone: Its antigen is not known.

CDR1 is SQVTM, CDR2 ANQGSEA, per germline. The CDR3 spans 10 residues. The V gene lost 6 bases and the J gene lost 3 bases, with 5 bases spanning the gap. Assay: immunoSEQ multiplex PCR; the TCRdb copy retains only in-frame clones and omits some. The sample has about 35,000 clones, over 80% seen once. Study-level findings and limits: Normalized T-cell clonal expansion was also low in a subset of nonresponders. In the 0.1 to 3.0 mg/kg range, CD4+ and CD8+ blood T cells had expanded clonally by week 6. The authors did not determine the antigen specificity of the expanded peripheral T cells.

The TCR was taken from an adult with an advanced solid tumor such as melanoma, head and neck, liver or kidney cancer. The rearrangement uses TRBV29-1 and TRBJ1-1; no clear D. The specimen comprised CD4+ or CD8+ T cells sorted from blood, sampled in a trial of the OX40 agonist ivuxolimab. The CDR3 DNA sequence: TGCAGCGTCCGGGACACTGAAGCTTTCTTT. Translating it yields CSVRDTEAFF.